These 7 T cell receptor beta chains came from one sample sequenced in a study of blood T cell repertoires in COVID-19. Some clones are missing from TCRdb's copy, which holds only in-frame ones; the method was immunoSEQ multiplex PCR. This sample yields 250,000 or so clones, of which approximately 87% are seen a single time; roughly 5.8% belongs to the top ten. Sequenced input: peripheral blood. The receptors were sampled from a man in his sixties with acute or convalescent COVID-19.

The CDR3, as DNA: TGTGCCAGCAGCCCAGCGGAGGGCAATCAGCCCCAGCATTTT. Translating it yields CASSPAEGNQPQHF. The chain joins TRBV9 to TRBJ1-5; no firm D call. Trimming left V 4 bases short and J 2 bases short, with 10 bases between. The CDR3 is 14 amino acids. Germline V gene lookup returns CDR1 SGDLS and CDR2 YYNGEE. The variable domain in full, completed from reference TRBV9 and TRBJ1-5, reads DSGVTQTPKHLITATGQRVTLRCSPRSGDLSVYWYQQSLDQGLQFLIQYYNGEERAKGNILERFSAQQFPDLHSELNLSSLELGDSALYFCASSPAEGNQPQHFGDGTRLSIL.

This chain connects TRBV7-3 to TRBJ2-3; a possible D gene is TRBD2 (6 bases). The CDR3 has 17 amino acids. Germline CDR1 and CDR2: SGHTA and FQGTGA. The V gene lost 2 bases and the J gene lost 0 bases, with 15 bases spanning the gap. The CDR3 loop reads CASSLHERATSTDTQYF. The CDR3, as DNA: TGTGCCAGCAGCTTACACGAGCGGGCTACTAGCACAGATACGCAGTATTTT. The variable domain in full, with the rest retrieved from reference TRBV7-3 and TRBJ2-3, is GAGVSQTPSNKVTEKGKYVELRCDPISGHTALYWYRQSLGQGPEFLIYFQGTGAADDSGLPNDRFFAVRPEGSVSTLKIQRTERGDSAVYLCASSLHERATSTDTQYFGPGTRLTVL.

About this clone: The junction does not match germline at one end; this may be a read error. V is TRBV7-2 and J is TRBJ2-7; 7 bases fit TRBD2. The CDR3 contains 15 residues. Germline values: CDR1 SGHTA, CDR2 FQGNSA. The CDR3 reads CASSLAASGDYEQYF. The CDR3 region has the DNA TGTGCCAGCAGCCTAGCGGCTAGCGGAGACTACGAGCAGTACTTC.

The chain uses TRBV4-1 and TRBJ2-3; 11 bases are a match to TRBD2. The junction had 6 bases not matched to a gene; V was cut back by 4 bases and J by 3 bases. CDR3 length equals 16 residues. Germline V CDR1 and CDR2: MGHRA, YSYEKL. CDR3 bases: TGCGCCAGCAGCCCAGGGGCTAGCGGGAGGACAGATACGCAGTATTTT. Encoded protein: CASSPGASGRTDTQYF.

This clone has just a few counts. This chain links TRBV28 with TRBJ1-2; TRBD1 is a possible D gene (5 bases). Germline-derived CDR1 and CDR2 are MDHEN and SYDVKM. The CDR3 totals 15 residues. V lost 8 bases, J lost 3 bases, and 19 bases lay in between. CDR3 sequence (DNA): TGTGCCAGCGGGACTCCGGGAGGGAGATACTATGGCTACACCTTC. Its translation is CASGTPGGRYYGYTF.

The J gene is TRBJ1-5, the V gene TRBV6-5; 7 bases line up with TRBD1. CDR3 length: 15 residues. Trimming removed 4 bases from V and 4 bases from J; junction bases left unmatched: 7. CDR1 is MNHEY and CDR2 is SVGAGI in the germline V gene. CDR3 sequence: CASSSGGTVNQPQHF. CDR3 DNA: TGTGCCAGCAGTTCGGGAGGGACAGTTAATCAGCCCCAGCATTTT.

The genes are TRBV9 and TRBJ2-7; 8 bases line up with TRBD2. The CDR3 sequence is 15 residues long. V dropped 0 bases and J dropped 3; count of bases not matched to a gene: 5. Looked up from germline, CDR1 is SGDLS and CDR2 is YYNGEE. The CDR3 region is CASSVDREGGYEQYF. The CDR3, as DNA: TGTGCCAGCAGCGTAGATCGGGAGGGAGGCTACGAGCAGTACTTC.